These 32 T cell receptor beta chains originate from one sample sequenced in a study of OX40 agonist ivuxolimab in advanced cancers. The table came from immunoSEQ multiplex PCR; TCRdb's copy has only in-frame clones and leaves some out. The sample holds about 60,000 clones, around 85% seen once. This material consisted of CD4+ or CD8+ T cells sorted from blood, taken in a trial of the OX40 agonist ivuxolimab. Every receptor here comes from an adult with an advanced solid tumor such as melanoma, head and neck, liver or kidney cancer.

V usage is TRBV5-1 and J usage is TRBJ2-7; perhaps TRBD1 as D (5 bases). V lost 1 base and J 0 bases, leaving 8 bases between the germline ends. This CDR3 has 14 residues. The germline CDR1 and CDR2 sequences are SGHRS and YFSETQ. The CDR3 loop is CASSLTGNSYEQYF. CDR3 coding DNA: TGCGCCAGCAGCTTGACAGGAAACTCCTACGAGCAGTACTTC.

This sequence joins TRBV4-3 and TRBJ2-3; D remains unclear. Trimming shortened V by 0 bases and J by 3 bases, and 10 bases separated the two germline ends. CDR3 length: 15 residues. CDR1 and CDR2 (germline): LGHNA, YSLEER. The CDR3 reads CASSQEWGSTDTQYF. CDR3 nucleotides: TGCGCCAGCAGCCAAGAATGGGGATCTACAGATACGCAGTATTTT.

V usage is TRBV29-1 and J usage is TRBJ2-3; tentatively, D is TRBD2 (7 bases). This CDR3 spans 14 amino acids. Germline CDR1 and CDR2: SQVTM and ANQGSEA. The V end was cut by 3 bases, the J end by 2 bases, with 12 bases between. CDR3 residues: CSVDGGPITDTQYF. Here the CDR3 DNA reads TGCAGCGTTGACGGGGGGCCGATCACAGATACGCAGTATTTT.

V gene TRBV4-1 combines with J gene TRBJ1-2; maybe TRBD1 (6 bases). The V gene lost 0 bases and the J gene lost 4 bases, with 15 bases spanning the gap. The V gene's germline CDR1 is MGHRA and CDR2 YSYEKL. This CDR3 has 16 amino acids. This chain's CDR3 is CASSQEGQRGTYGYTF. CDR3 sequence (DNA): TGCGCCAGCAGCCAAGAAGGACAGAGAGGGACCTATGGCTACACCTTC.

This clone has just a few counts. The V gene is TRBV29-1, the J gene TRBJ2-5; 12 bases match TRBD1. The CDR3 totals 14 residues. In germline, CDR1 is SQVTM, CDR2 ANQGSEA. V was pared by 1 base and J by 5 bases, with 2 bases of the junction left unmatched. The CDR3 nucleotides are TGCAGCGTTGAAGGGGACAGGGGGCGGGAGACCCAGTACTTC. It is translated as CSVEGDRGRETQYF.

The rearrangement uses TRBV6-5 and TRBJ2-3; either TRBD1 or TRBD2 may supply D (5 bases each). This CDR3 region has 14 residues. Per the germline V gene, CDR1 is MNHEY and CDR2 is SVGAGI. Trimming pared 9 bases from V and 0 bases from J, leaving 13 bases between. CDR3: CASKPGRSTDTQYF. The CDR3 nucleotides read TGTGCCAGTAAACCGGGACGAAGCACAGATACGCAGTATTTT.

This clone was seen more than once but under ten times. This sequence joins TRBV7-8 and TRBJ1-2, with 7 bases identical to TRBD1. V was clipped by 5 bases and J by 5 bases; unmatched bases: 5. The CDR3 is made up of 13 amino acids. Germline CDR1 is SGHVS and CDR2 is FQNEAQ. CDR3 DNA: TGTGCCAGCAGCCGGGACAGTTTATATGGCTACACCTTC. Protein: CASSRDSLYGYTF.

The chain uses TRBV27 and TRBJ1-2; D possibly corresponds to TRBD1 (5 bases). The V gene's germline CDR1 is MNHEY and CDR2 SMNVEV (reference sequence). This CDR3 is built from 12 residues. V gave up 5 bases and J gave up 8 bases, with 12 bases separating them. CDR3 sequence (DNA): TGTGCCAGCAGTCCCACGTGGGGCGGCTACACCTTC. The encoded protein is CASSPTWGGYTF.

In this sample, this clone turned up once. This chain uses TRBV5-4 with TRBJ2-3; 9 bases are a match to TRBD1. V shed 4 bases, J shed 4 bases, and the junction held 7 bases outside the gene matches. CDR3 length: 15 amino acids. In germline, CDR1 is SGHNT, CDR2 YYREEE (reference sequence). The CDR3 region is CASSQTTGGPDTQYF. CDR3 sequence (DNA): TGTGCCAGCAGCCAGACGACAGGGGGGCCAGATACGCAGTATTTT.

The chain carries TRBV7-6 and TRBJ1-1, with no clear D. V dropped 2 bases and J dropped 0 bases, with 7 bases sitting between them. The germline CDR1 and CDR2 sequences are SGHVS and FNYEAQ. This CDR3 spans 14 amino acids. CDR3 bases: TGTGCCAGCAGCTTATCAGACATGAACACTGAAGCTTTCTTT. This encodes CASSLSDMNTEAFF.

V usage is TRBV5-1 and J usage is TRBJ2-7; D is perhaps TRBD2 (5 bases). The CDR3 runs to 15 residues. Germline assignment: CDR1 SGHRS and CDR2 YFSETQ. Trimming removed 1 base at V and 2 bases at J, with 13 bases between. Here the CDR3 DNA reads TGCGCCAGCAGCTTGTCGAGGGTTGAGCCCTACGAGCAGTACTTC. Translating gives CASSLSRVEPYEQYF.

The chain links TRBV7-2 to TRBJ2-2; 8 bases align to TRBD1. The CDR3 runs 13 residues. Germline V gene lookup returns CDR1 SGHTA and CDR2 FQGNSA. The chain's CDR3 is CAARGLRTGELFF. The CDR3, as DNA: TGTGCTGCCAGGGGGCTGAGGACCGGGGAGCTGTTTTTT. Looking up the rest from reference TRBV7-2 and TRBJ2-2 gives the full variable domain: GAGVSQSPSNKVTEKGKDVELRCDPISGHTALYWYRQSLGQGLEFLIYFQGNSAPDKSGLPSDRFSAERTGGSVSTLTIQRTQQEDSAVYLCAARGLRTGELFFGEGSRLTVL.

The gene calls are TRBV28 and TRBJ2-5; D ambiguous. In germline, CDR1 is MDHEN, CDR2 SYDVKM. The CDR3 loop spans 16 amino acids. Trimming removed 4 bases at V and 0 bases at J, with 15 bases between. CDR3 amino acids: CASSSPVPFNQETQYF. DNA for the CDR3: TGTGCCAGCAGTTCTCCCGTCCCATTCAACCAAGAGACCCAGTACTTC.

The rearrangement joins TRBV7-9 to TRBJ2-3; D might be TRBD1 or TRBD2, each matching 6 bases. The CDR3 runs to 17 residues. Germline CDR1 is SEHNR and CDR2 is FQNEAQ (reference sequence). Trimming cost V 2 bases and J 1 base, with 16 bases left between them. CDR3 coding DNA: TGTGCCAGCAGCTTAACGGGGGCCTCTGGAGGCACAGATACGCAGTATTTT. It yields the protein CASSLTGASGGTDTQYF.

The chain recombines TRBV6-1 with TRBJ2-3; D gene unclear. CDR1 is MNHNS and CDR2 is SASEGT in the germline V gene. The ends were cut back, 1 base at V and 0 bases at J, with 2 bases in the middle. The CDR3 has 13 amino acids. CDR3 sequence: CASSEGSTDTQYF. CDR3 coding DNA: TGTGCCAGCAGTGAAGGCAGCACAGATACGCAGTATTTT.

The chain has TRBV7-2 and TRBJ2-5; 10 nucleotides line up with TRBD1. The CDR3 contains 14 residues. After removal of 5 bases from V and 5 bases from J, the junction contained 5 bases not matched to a gene. CDR1 SGHTA and CDR2 FQGNSA come from the germline V gene. The CDR3 sequence is CASSPDRGRETQYF. Here the CDR3 DNA reads TGTGCCAGCAGCCCAGACAGGGGGCGGGAGACCCAGTACTTC.

This chain links TRBV2 with TRBJ1-2, with unresolved D. The CDR3 extends over 12 amino acids. V was trimmed by 3 bases and J by 7 bases, leaving 9 bases between them. CDR1 SNHLY and CDR2 FYNNEI come from the germline V gene. CDR3 DNA: TGTGCCAGCAGTGATGAGGGAGCTGGCTACACCTTC. This sequence encodes CASSDEGAGYTF.

The V and J genes are TRBV4-1 and TRBJ1-2, with TRBD1 identical over 9 bases. The CDR3 runs 18 residues. From germline, CDR1 is MGHRA and CDR2 YSYEKL. Unmatched junction bases numbered 16, after V lost 1 base and J lost 7 bases. Here the CDR3 DNA reads TGCGCCAGCAGCCAAGTCTCAAGGGGACAGGGTCTCGCTGGTGGCTACACCTTC. Translated: CASSQVSRGQGLAGGYTF.

This clone was seen only a few times. The rearrangement uses TRBV7-5 and TRBJ1-1; TRBD1, the table's D call, lacks a check against the DNA. TRBV7-5 corresponds to a pseudogene. This CDR3 comprises 15 residues. DNA of the CDR3: TGTGCCAGAAGCCCTGGACAGGGCAAGCACACTGAAGCTTTCTTT. It is translated as CARSPGQGKHTEAFF.

The chain is built from TRBV7-2 and TRBJ1-2, with unresolved D. The V and J ends lost 5 bases and 7 bases respectively, with 20 bases between them. CDR1 is SGHTA and CDR2 is FQGNSA in the germline V gene. The CDR3 contains 15 residues. This chain's CDR3 is CASSPLGQTSGGYTF. The CDR3 DNA reads TGTGCCAGCAGCCCCCTGGGTCAGACATCGGGTGGCTACACCTTC.

This clone appeared once. The V gene is TRBV5-1, the J gene TRBJ1-4, with D uncertain. CDR3 length: 15 amino acids. Deletions cut 0 bases from V and 0 bases from J, with 6 bases between. Germline-derived CDR1 and CDR2 are SGHRS and YFSETQ. The CDR3 sequence is CASSLGGTTNEKLFF. CDR3 coding DNA: TGCGCCAGCAGCTTGGGCGGTACAACTAATGAAAAACTGTTTTTT.

This chain uses TRBV15 with TRBJ1-1; TRBD1 matches 8 bases. After removal of 4 bases from V and 7 bases from J, the junction contained 14 bases not matched to a gene. CDR1 is LNHNV and CDR2 is YYDKDF in the germline V gene (reference sequence). CDR3 size: 16 residues. CDR3 bases: TGTGCCACCAGCACCCGTCCGAACACAGGGGGTTTTGAAGCTTTCTTT. Residues: CATSTRPNTGGFEAFF.

The rearrangement joins TRBV7-2 to TRBJ1-2, with no clear D. V was trimmed by 2 bases and J by 2 bases, leaving 24 bases between them. The germline V gene has CDR1 SGHTA and CDR2 FQGNSA. The CDR3 consists of 19 residues. CDR3 amino acids: CASSLIRVGSGAGNYGYTF. CDR3 DNA: TGTGCCAGCAGCTTAATAAGGGTGGGGAGCGGAGCGGGGAACTATGGCTACACCTTC. Supplemented by reference TRBV7-2 and TRBJ1-2, the full variable domain reads GAGVSQSPSNKVTEKGKDVELRCDPISGHTALYWYRQSLGQGLEFLIYFQGNSAPDKSGLPSDRFSAERTGGSVSTLTIQRTQQEDSAVYLCASSLIRVGSGAGNYGYTFGSGTRLTVV.

The chain recombines TRBV2 with TRBJ1-4; D perhaps matches TRBD1 (5 bases). Germline V gives CDR1 SNHLY, CDR2 FYNNEI. The CDR3 has 13 residues. V lost 6 bases and J lost 5, with 10 bases in between. The CDR3 DNA follows: TGTGCCAGCAGCTGGGGCCAGAATGAAAAACTGTTTTTT. As protein: CASSWGQNEKLFF.

V and J are TRBV27 and TRBJ2-7; D possibly corresponds to TRBD2 (5 bases). Per germline, CDR1 MNHEY and CDR2 SMNVEV (reference sequence). CDR3 length: 15 amino acids. V lost 5 bases and J lost 3, with 17 bases in between. The CDR3 nucleotides are TGTGCCAGCAGTGAAGCGGCAGGAACTTACTACGAGCAGTACTTC. Its translation is CASSEAAGTYYEQYF.

J is TRBJ1-1 and V is TRBV18; a possible D gene is TRBD1 (6 bases). Germline V CDR1 and CDR2: KGHSH, LQKENI. Trimming cost V 3 bases and J 1 base, with 15 bases left between them. The CDR3 is 16 residues long. CDR3 in DNA: TGTGCCAGCTCACCCCGGGGGGGACAAAGGAACACTGAAGCTTTCTTT. It codes for CASSPRGGQRNTEAFF.

V usage is TRBV18 and J usage is TRBJ2-1; 8 bases fit TRBD1. The germline V gene has CDR1 KGHSH and CDR2 LQKENI. The CDR3 covers 15 residues. The V segment lost 5 bases and the J segment 0 bases; nucleotides outside the gene matches: 3. CDR3 sequence reads: CASSIGQGSYNEQFF. CDR3 nucleotide sequence: TGTGCCAGCTCAATAGGACAGGGCTCCTACAATGAGCAGTTCTTC.

In its sample, this clone was seen once. V and J are TRBV5-1 and TRBJ2-1; weak D call: TRBD1 (5 bases). In germline, CDR1 is SGHRS, CDR2 YFSETQ. With 0 bases removed from V and 6 bases from J, the gap between germline ends came to 10 bases. The CDR3 has 14 residues. CDR3 residues: CASSLGGSSNEQFF. The CDR3 DNA sequence: TGCGCCAGCAGCTTGGGGGGCAGCAGCAATGAGCAGTTCTTC.

This rearrangement joins TRBV5-1 to TRBJ1-1, with 9 bases that match TRBD1. Germline values: CDR1 SGHRS, CDR2 YFSETQ. V was clipped by 2 bases and J by 5 bases; unmatched bases: 10. The CDR3 is made up of 16 amino acids. CDR3 residues: CASSFEPQGARTEAFF. The DNA for the CDR3 is TGCGCCAGCAGCTTTGAGCCACAGGGGGCGCGGACTGAAGCTTTCTTT.

The chain couples TRBV30 to TRBJ1-4; no clear D gene. CDR1 and CDR2 from the germline V gene are GTSNPN and SVGIG (reference sequence). The V end was cut by 2 bases, the J end by 3 bases, with 7 bases between. The CDR3 is made up of 13 amino acids. The CDR3 bases are TGTGCCTGGAGTAGACGGCCTAATGAAAAACTGTTTTTT. Amino acids: CAWSRRPNEKLFF.

This clone came up once. CDR3 residues: CASSLQGLGEQYF. The CDR3 DNA reads TGCGCCAGCAGCTTACAGGGGTTGGGGGAGCAGTACTTC. The chain combines TRBV5-1 with TRBJ2-7, with 7 bases fitting TRBD1. The CDR3 contains 13 residues. Looked up from germline, CDR1 is SGHRS and CDR2 is YFSETQ. The junction had 6 bases not matched to a gene; V was cut back by 2 bases and J by 7 bases.

This clone was detected only once. The V call is TRBV5-1, the J call TRBJ2-5; 9 positions match TRBD2. Germline trimming cut 3 bases from V and 5 bases from J; bases unmatched to any gene: 2. This CDR3 region has 13 residues. The germline CDR1 and CDR2 sequences are SGHRS and YFSETQ. The CDR3 DNA is TGCGCCAGCAGCTCTAGCGGGGTGGAGACCCAGTACTTC. This encodes CASSSSGVETQYF.